Below, one T cell receptor (beta chain) is given with its context. Its specificity is unknown. CDR3 length equals 17 residues. The germline V gene has CDR1 LGHDT and CDR2 YNNKEL (reference sequence). The V segment lost 1 base and the J segment 2 bases; nucleotides outside the gene matches: 11. The protocol was immunoSEQ multiplex PCR, while the TCRdb copy is restricted to in-frame clones and leaves out a portion. Of 70,000 or so clones in the sample, about 73% are singletons; the top ten hold approximately 2.4%. This specimen comes from a study of vaccination effects on CD4 cells after COVID-19. The wider study: Before sequencing, viral peptide pools were used by the ViraFEST assay to expand antigen-specific CD4+ T cells. It was a median of 72 days after the second dose that post-vaccine samples were obtained. Study-wide results and caveats: Clones from infection and from vaccination both contracted markedly late after vaccination.

CD4+ T cell isolation took place after more than eight days of culture. The cohort was immunized with two doses of either the BNT162b2 or mRNA-1273 vaccine. Neither prior SARS-CoV-2 infection nor positive nucleocapsid antibodies were present in the vaccine recipients. The specimen was CD4+ T cells from PBMCs cultured without peptide, collected after COVID-19 vaccination. This clonotype originated in a human donor who received a COVID-19 vaccine. This chain joins TRBV3-1 (or the pseudogene TRBV3-2) and TRBJ2-7, with 7 nucleotides matching TRBD2. In DNA, the CDR3 is TGTGCCAGCAGCCAAGTTCCTCCGGGACTACCTACCTACGAGCAGTACGTC. It is translated as CASSQVPPGLPTYEQYV.